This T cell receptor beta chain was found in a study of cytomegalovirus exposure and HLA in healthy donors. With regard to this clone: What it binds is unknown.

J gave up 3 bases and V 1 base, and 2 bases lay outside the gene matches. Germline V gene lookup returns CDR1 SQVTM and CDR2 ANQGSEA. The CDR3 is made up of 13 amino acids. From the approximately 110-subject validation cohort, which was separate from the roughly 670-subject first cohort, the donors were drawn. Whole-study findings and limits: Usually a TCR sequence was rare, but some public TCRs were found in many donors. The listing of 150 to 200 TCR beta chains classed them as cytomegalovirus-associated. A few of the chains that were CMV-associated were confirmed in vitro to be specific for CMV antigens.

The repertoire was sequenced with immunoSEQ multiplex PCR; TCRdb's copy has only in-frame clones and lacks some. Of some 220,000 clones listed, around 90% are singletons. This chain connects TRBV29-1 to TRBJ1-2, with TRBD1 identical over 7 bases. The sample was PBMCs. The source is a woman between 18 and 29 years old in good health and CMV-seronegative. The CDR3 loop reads CSVEATGDYGYTF. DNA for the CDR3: TGCAGCGTTGAAGCCACAGGGGACTATGGCTACACCTTC.